The clone carrying this TCR beta chain is a singleton in its sample. Its target is unknown. This record comes from a study of cytomegalovirus exposure and HLA in healthy donors. The overall study: There were 300 to 400 genotyped donors. Of these, about 81% fell in the genetic ancestry cluster associated with self-reported Caucasian donors. Whole-study results and caveats: Some V segments could not be told apart, so they were left out, TRBV6-2 and TRBV6-3 among them. A later analysis reported that several of the most significant clusters appeared to be linked to common viral pathogens, among them Epstein-Barr virus. Available immune exposure information covered CMV serostatus only.

PCR was performed using 60 Vbeta and 13 Jbeta primers. The protocol was immunoSEQ multiplex PCR, while the TCRdb copy is restricted to in-frame clones and leaves out a portion. The table includes about 160,000 clones, roughly four fifths detected once. The ends lost 3 bases at V and 4 bases at J; junction bases unmatched: 7. Germline CDR1 is LNHDA and CDR2 is SQIVND (reference sequence). This CDR3 is 15 amino acids long. This receptor was identified in a woman aged 40 to 49 in good health and CMV-seronegative. The sequencing sample was made of PBMCs. This chain joins TRBV19 and TRBJ2-7; 9 bases map to TRBD2. CDR3 nucleotide sequence: TGTGCCAGTAGTATTTTTCTAGCGGGACTATACGAGCAGTACTTC. Translation gives CASSIFLAGLYEQYF.